The entry below gives a single TCR beta chain sequence along with its context. Its target is not known. Some clones are missing from TCRdb's copy, which holds only in-frame ones; the method was immunoSEQ multiplex PCR. The sample lists about 82,000 clones; approximately 85% were seen once. This entry belongs to a study of OX40 agonist ivuxolimab in advanced cancers. Study information: Ivuxolimab was administered intravenously to patients at 0.01 to 10 mg/kg every 2 weeks. Study observations and caveats: Some of the lowest clonal expansion was seen in partial responders at 0.1-3.0 mg/kg. Expanded clones were, on average, more numerous among CD8+ T cells than CD4+.

Germline CDR1 is SGHRS and CDR2 is YFSETQ. This CDR3 region has 15 residues. Trimming took 0 bases from V and 3 from J, leaving 11 bases between them. J is TRBJ2-3 and V is TRBV5-1; unclear D gene. The sample was CD4+ or CD8+ T cells sorted from blood, taken in a trial of the OX40 agonist ivuxolimab. This sequence originates from an adult with an advanced solid tumor such as melanoma, head and neck, liver or kidney cancer. The DNA for the CDR3 is TGCGCCAGCAGCTTGGGGATGACCGGGACAGATACGCAGTATTTT. Amino acids: CASSLGMTGTDTQYF.